This is a list of T cell receptor beta chains from one sample in a study of cytomegalovirus exposure and HLA in healthy donors. TCRdb's table, derived via immunoSEQ multiplex PCR, lists solely in-frame clones and lacks some. In the table there are some 130,000 clones, about 73% of which are singletons. Sequencing used PBMCs. The receptors shown here come from a human donor in good health. Both conserved end residues are part of each CDR3. The order of the fields is clone size, J gene, D gene, V gene, CDR3 protein, CDR3 DNA. D genes are given only for firm matches. Size is stated for part of the rows, as once, few or many counts, or as a class when the clone is expanded.

. TRBJ1-2 TRBD1 TRBV5-4 CASSPGQGARSLAGYTF TGTGCCAGCAGCCCGGGACAGGGGGCCCGATCCCTGGCCGGCTACACCTTC
once TRBJ2-7 TRBD2 TRBV7-9 CASSLMAGGLEQYF TGTGCCAGCAGCTTAATGGCGGGGGGGCTCGAGCAGTACTTC
few TRBJ1-4 TRBD1 TRBV4-2 CASRRGTETNEKLFF TGTGCCAGCAGACGAGGGACAGAGACAAATGAAAAACTGTTTTTT
. TRBJ1-6 . TRBV27 CASSLLESPLHF TGTGCCAGCAGTTTATTAGAGTCACCCCTCCACTTT
. TRBJ2-7 TRBD2 TRBV6-5 CASSGTSGGYEQYF TGTGCCAGCAGTGGGACTAGCGGGGGTTACGAGCAGTACTTC
. TRBJ2-2 . TRBV23-1 CASSPPKQGSGGELFF TGCGCCAGCAGTCCCCCCAAACAGGGATCTGGCGGGGAGCTGTTTTTT
once TRBJ2-2 . TRBV7-9 CASSSRTAGELFF TGTGCCAGCAGCTCCCGGACTGCCGGGGAGCTGTTTTTT
. TRBJ1-2 TRBD1 TRBV27 CASSPSRDRRNYGYTF TGTGCCAGCAGTCCCAGCCGGGACAGGCGGAACTATGGCTACACCTTC
. TRBJ2-7 TRBD1 TRBV27 CASHGGQGLSRYEQYF TGTGCCAGCCACGGGGGACAGGGACTTTCTCGCTACGAGCAGTACTTC
. TRBJ2-1 . TRBV5-1 CASSFTIGAEQFF TGCGCCAGCAGCTTCACAATAGGGGCAGAGCAGTTCTTC
. TRBJ2-3 TRBD2 TRBV6-6 CASSPGTSFFAQYF TGTGCCAGCAGCCCCGGGACTAGTTTTTTTGCGCAGTATTTT
. TRBJ2-5 . TRBV20-1 CSARRAETQYF TGCAGTGCTCGCAGGGCAGAGACCCAGTACTTC
few TRBJ2-5 TRBD1 TRBV10-3 CAISEAKPGQAQETQYF TGTGCCATCAGTGAGGCCAAACCGGGACAGGCGCAAGAGACCCAGTACTTC
. TRBJ1-2 TRBD1 TRBV11-2 CASSSNTGGYYGYTF TGTGCCAGCAGCTCAAATACAGGGGGTTACTATGGCTACACCTTC
once TRBJ1-1 . TRBV7-2 CASSLETVGRRTEAFF TGTGCCAGCAGCTTAGAGACGGTGGGGCGTAGGACTGAAGCTTTCTTT
once TRBJ1-5 TRBD1 TRBV6-1 CASSGGTDSNQPQHF TGTGCCAGCAGTGGAGGGACAGATAGCAATCAGCCCCAGCATTTT
. TRBJ2-7 . TRBV5-4 CASSLLSVGEQYF TGTGCCAGCAGCTTGTTGAGTGTCGGCGAGCAGTACTTC
few TRBJ2-5 TRBD2 TRBV7-3 CASSRGGTSGQETQYF TGTGCCAGCAGCCGAGGCGGGACTAGCGGCCAAGAGACCCAGTACTTC
. TRBJ1-4 . TRBV20-1 CSARWAEKLFF TGCAGTGCTAGATGGGCGGAAAAACTGTTTTTT
few TRBJ2-3 . TRBV6-5 CASRQGGRTDTQYF TGTGCCAGCAGACAAGGGGGTCGCACAGATACGCAGTATTTT
once TRBJ1-1 . TRBV7-8 CASSFVDDSEAFF TGTGCCAGCAGCTTCGTTGACGACAGCGAAGCTTTCTTT
. TRBJ2-5 TRBD2 TRBV7-9 CASSPGGVLGETQYF TGTGCCAGCAGCCCCGGGGGGGTATTAGGGGAGACCCAGTACTTC
. TRBJ2-5 TRBD1 TRBV11-3 CASSLFPGQGAGKTQYF TGTGCCAGCAGCTTATTTCCGGGACAGGGGGCCGGGAAGACCCAGTACTTC
. TRBJ1-5 TRBD1 TRBV30 CAWSVGAGGFPSNQPQHF TGTGCCTGGAGTGTGGGTGCAGGGGGCTTCCCTAGCAATCAGCCCCAGCATTTT
. TRBJ2-2 TRBD2 TRBV5-1 CASRRSGGTGELFF TGCGCCAGCAGACGTAGCGGGGGCACCGGGGAGCTGTTTTTT
. TRBJ2-1 TRBD2 TRBV7-2 CASSPPSASGSYEQFF TGTGCCAGCAGCCCACCATCGGCTAGCGGGAGCTATGAGCAGTTCTTC